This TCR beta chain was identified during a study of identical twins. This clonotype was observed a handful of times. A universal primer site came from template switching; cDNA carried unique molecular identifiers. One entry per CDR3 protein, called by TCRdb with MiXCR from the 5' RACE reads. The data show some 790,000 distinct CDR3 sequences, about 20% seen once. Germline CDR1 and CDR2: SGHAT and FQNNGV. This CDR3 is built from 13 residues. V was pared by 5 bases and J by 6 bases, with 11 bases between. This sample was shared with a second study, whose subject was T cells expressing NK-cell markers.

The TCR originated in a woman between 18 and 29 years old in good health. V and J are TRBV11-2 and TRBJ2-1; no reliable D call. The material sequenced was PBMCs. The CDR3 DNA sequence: TGTGCCAGCAGCCAGACTGCTACCAATGAGCAGTTCTTC. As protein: CASSQTATNEQFF. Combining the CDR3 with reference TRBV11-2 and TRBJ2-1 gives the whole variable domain EAGVAQSPRYKIIEKRQSVAFWCNPISGHATLYWYQQILGQGPKLLIQFQNNGVVDDSQLPKDRFSAERLKGVDSTLKIQPAKLEDSAVYLCASSQTATNEQFFGPGTRLTVL.